This TCR beta chain was captured in a study of PD-L1 blockade in urothelial cancer. The wider study: Patients commenced intravenous atezolizumab, 1,200 mg every 3 weeks, in about 2014. Males with urothelial cancer arising in the bladder constituted about nine tenths of the roughly 29 patients. Study-level findings and limits: Having blood TCR clonality under the median before treatment predicted better survival. Patients with durable benefit had greater blood expansion of tumor-associated TCR clones 3 weeks into treatment.

Described time point: pretreatment peripheral blood. About this clone itself: Its cognate antigen is unknown.

Germline-derived CDR1 and CDR2 are SGHRS and YFSETQ. This CDR3 is 15 amino acids long. Data came from immunoSEQ multiplex PCR; TCRdb stores just in-frame clones and leaves some out. The table records tens of thousands of clones, roughly 77% of them present only once. This TCR was recovered from a man aged 65-85 years with urothelial cancer. V usage is TRBV5-1 and J usage is TRBJ2-5; TRBD2 might be the D (5 bases). With the DNA end fitting TRBJ2-7 better, the J assignment may be wrong. The sequences come from PBMCs, collected around atezolizumab (anti-PD-L1) treatment. The CDR3 bases are TGCGCCAGCAGCTTGGGTCAGTTACGGGATGACGAGCAGTACTTC. It translates to CASSLGQLRDDEQYF.